This T cell receptor (beta chain) is drawn from a study of blood T cell repertoires in COVID-19. Study processing details: The assay estimated nucleated cells by amplifying reference gene primers. Profiled with immunoSEQ multiplex PCR; TCRdb holds only in-frame clones, not every one. V and J calls and clone size come straight from that table; D and trimming were deduced from the DNA. Found here are hundreds of thousands of clones, around 80% of them singletons; the top ten hold 1.9%. Germline-derived CDR1 and CDR2 are LNHDA and SQIVND (reference sequence). This CDR3 comprises 16 residues. V lost 5 bases to trimming and J lost 2 bases; unmatched junction nucleotides: 7.

The V gene is TRBV19, the J gene TRBJ2-7, with 12 bases identical to TRBD2. Source material: peripheral blood. The source of this sequence is a woman of 80 years or more with acute or convalescent COVID-19. The CDR3 loop is CASSARLAGGAYEQYF. The DNA of the CDR3 is TGTGCCAGTAGTGCCCGTCTAGCGGGAGGGGCCTACGAGCAGTACTTC. Full variable domain (missing parts from reference TRBV19 and TRBJ2-7): DGGITQSPKYLFRKEGQNVTLSCEQNLNHDAMYWYRQDPGQGLRLIYYSQIVNDFQKGDIAEGYSVSREKKESFPLTVTSAQKNPTAFYLCASSARLAGGAYEQYFGPGTRLTVT.